A single sample is the source of the 14 T cell receptor beta chains below, sequenced in a study of T cells in Graves' hyperthyroidism and ophthalmopathy. TCR beta CDR3 sequences were amplified from RNA transcripts. HTBI primers were the set used in a first-round RT-PCR of the TCR CDR3. Each CDR3 protein is one row after TCRdb ran MiXCR on the multiplex PCR reads. The table includes fewer than 650,000 distinct CDR3 sequences, roughly 15% detected once. Specimen: blood. Receptor source: a woman aged 40-49 years with Graves' ophthalmopathy.

The J gene is TRBJ2-2, the V gene TRBV11-2, with 9 bases lining up with TRBD2. V was clipped by 5 bases and J by 6 bases; unmatched bases: 13. Germline CDR1 and CDR2: SGHAT and FQNNGV. There are 17 residues in the CDR3. In DNA, the CDR3 is TGTGCCAGCAGCGGATCGAGGAGTAGCGGGGGCGCCGGGGAGCTGTTTTTT. Translating gives CASSGSRSSGGAGELFF.

At least ten counts were recorded for this clonotype. The V call is TRBV6-1, the J call TRBJ1-5; D remains unclear. Germline V CDR1 and CDR2: MNHNS, SASEGT. The CDR3 spans 12 residues. Trimming pared 6 bases from V and 8 bases from J, leaving 11 bases between. The DNA for the CDR3 is TGTGCCAGCAGCACTAATTGGGAGCCCCAGCATTTT. Amino acids: CASSTNWEPQHF.

This clonotype was counted many times. The chain links TRBV18 to TRBJ1-1; 7 bases are a match to TRBD1. With 8 bases clipped from V and 3 bases from J, the junction kept 9 bases outside the gene matches. Germline lookup yields CDR1 KGHSH and CDR2 LQKENI. The CDR3 is 14 amino acids. The CDR3 DNA reads TGTGCCAGCAGCCCCCAGGGGGGCGACACTGAAGCTTTCTTT. Translated: CASSPQGGDTEAFF.

There are many counts of this clonotype. The V and J genes are TRBV6-2 or TRBV6-3 and TRBJ2-7; D is possibly TRBD1 (6 bases). Germline V CDR1 and CDR2: MNHEY, SVGEGT. Trimming took off 6 bases at V and 7 bases at J, with 13 bases between the two ends. This CDR3 comprises 12 residues. The CDR3 DNA reads as TGTGCCAGCAGACCGGACAGTGGGGAGCAGTACTTC. Translation: CASRPDSGEQYF.

This clonotype appeared many times. The chain is built from TRBV6-5 and TRBJ1-3; no clear D. The CDR3 covers 13 residues. Germline values: CDR1 MNHEY, CDR2 SVGAGI. The V end lost 0 bases, the J end lost 7 bases, and 7 bases lay between the germline ends. For the CDR3, the DNA is TGTGCCAGCAGTTACTCACGATCCAACACCATATATTTT. Amino acid sequence: CASSYSRSNTIYF.

This clonotype was observed at least ten times. V and J are TRBV4-1 and TRBJ2-4; 9 nucleotides agree with TRBD2. The germline gives CDR1 MGHRA, CDR2 YSYEKL. CDR3 length: 19 amino acids. Trimming at V came to 1 base and at J to 3 bases, leaving 13 bases not matched to a gene. CDR3 DNA: TGCGCCAGCAGCCAAGTCAGGGTAGCGGGAGTCGTGGGCAAAAACATTCAGTACTTC. This gives the protein CASSQVRVAGVVGKNIQYF.

This clonotype was seen at least ten times. The CDR3 reads CSVNLAGYEQYF. The CDR3, as DNA: TGCAGTGTTAATCTAGCGGGGTACGAGCAGTACTTC. The rearrangement uses TRBV20-1 and TRBJ2-7, with 9 bases fitting TRBD2. CDR1 is DFQATT and CDR2 is SNEGSKA in the germline V gene (reference sequence). There are 12 residues in the CDR3. Losses at the gene ends were 7 bases for V and 4 bases for J; bases not matched to a gene: 5.

The table lists this clonotype with many counts. The chain links TRBV6-5 to TRBJ2-7, with TRBD1 matching over 10 bases. Germline V gene lookup returns CDR1 MNHEY and CDR2 SVGAGI. This CDR3 is 16 amino acids long. V gave up 4 bases and J gave up 6 bases; unmatched junction bases: 12. The CDR3 nucleotides are TGTGCCAGCAGTTCGTATGCCGGGACAGGGGAGGGCGAGCAGTACTTC. The encoded protein is CASSSYAGTGEGEQYF.

This clonotype occurred a few times. This chain links TRBV4-1 with TRBJ2-7; TRBD1 is a possible D gene (6 bases). V was cut by 0 bases and J by 1 base, with 10 bases left in between. The CDR3 is made up of 15 amino acids. Germline-derived CDR1 and CDR2 are MGHRA and YSYEKL. The CDR3 DNA is TGCGCCAGCAGCCAAGAACAGGGAAGGTCCTACGAGCAGTACTTC. Protein: CASSQEQGRSYEQYF.

This clonotype was picked up many times. The chain is built from TRBV24-1 and TRBJ2-2, with 8 bases matching TRBD1. J lost 1 base, V lost 3 bases, and 9 bases had no gene match. CDR3 length: 18 residues. Germline lookup yields CDR1 KGHDR and CDR2 SFDVKD. The CDR3 protein is CATSDPKTGELNTGELFF. The CDR3 DNA reads as TGTGCCACCAGTGATCCAAAGACAGGGGAGCTGAACACCGGGGAGCTGTTTTTT.

Concerning this clonotype: Being one base from a much bigger clone, this may be a read error. The chain joins TRBV27 to TRBJ2-7; D is undetermined. This CDR3 has 13 residues. V was pared by 5 bases and J by 4 bases, with 12 bases between. Germline V gene data show CDR1 as MNHEY and CDR2 as SMNVEV (reference sequence). The DNA for the CDR3 is TGTGCCAGCAGTCCGCTAGTACTATACGAGCAGTACTTC. This sequence encodes CASSPLVLYEQYF.

This clonotype was seen at least ten times. The chain joins TRBV11-2 to TRBJ2-7, with 9 bases lining up with TRBD1. The J segment lost 6 bases and the V segment lost 5 bases, leaving 14 bases of the junction unmatched. This CDR3 region has 16 residues. In germline, CDR1 is SGHAT, CDR2 FQNNGV. Written as DNA, the CDR3 is TGTGCCAGCAGCCCACCCATCGGGACAGGGCGGGGCGAGCAGTACTTC. It is translated as CASSPPIGTGRGEQYF. The full variable domain, rest sourced from reference TRBV11-2 and TRBJ2-7, is EAGVAQSPRYKIIEKRQSVAFWCNPISGHATLYWYQQILGQGPKLLIQFQNNGVVDDSQLPKDRFSAERLKGVDSTLKIQPAKLEDSAVYLCASSPPIGTGRGEQYFGPGTRLTVT.

This clonotype has a count of ten or more. The chain uses TRBV24-1 and TRBJ2-7, with D tentatively TRBD1 (5 bases). The CDR3 runs 9 residues. With 9 bases removed from V and 12 bases from J, the gap between germline ends came to 11 bases. CDR1 is KGHDR, CDR2 SFDVKD, per germline. CDR3 coding DNA: TGTGCCACCCTGACAGTCGCGTACTTC. It translates to CATLTVAYF.

This clonotype appeared a few times. The chain carries TRBV28 and TRBJ2-2; D possibly corresponds to TRBD1 (6 bases). V was trimmed by 4 bases and J by 7 bases, leaving 19 bases between them. Per germline, CDR1 MDHEN and CDR2 SYDVKM. This CDR3 is 16 amino acids long. In nucleotides, the CDR3 is TGTGCCAGCAGTTCCAACCACAGGGACCCGGGCGGGGAGCTGTTTTTT. It translates to CASSSNHRDPGGELFF.